This T cell receptor beta chain was recorded in a study of cytomegalovirus exposure and HLA in healthy donors. For this clone: Its antigen is not identified.

Study-level results: When analyzed later, a missense DCLRE1C variant was found to be linked to TCR beta V- and J-gene trimming. Sequencing depth roughly uniform across donors was assumed in presence/absence analyses. The investigators catalogued 150 or so TCR beta chains as cytomegalovirus-associated.

V was shortened by 7 bases and J by 4 bases, with 6 bases between the two germline ends. The length of the CDR3 is 11 residues. The germline CDR1 and CDR2 sequences are KGHSH and LQKENI. The PCR ran on 60 Vbeta and 13 Jbeta primers. Method: immunoSEQ multiplex PCR; TCRdb's copy keeps in-frame clones and lacks some. The sample holds more than 150,000 clones, more than 65% seen once. The sequencing sample was made of PBMCs. This sequence was found in a woman aged 25-40 years in good health and CMV-seropositive. The chain is built from TRBV18 and TRBJ2-3; D remains ambiguous. CDR3 sequence (DNA): TGTGCCAGCTTACGGGCAGATACGCAGTATTTT. It yields the protein CASLRADTQYF.